These 30 T cell receptor beta chains were sequenced from one sample in a study of naive and memory T cell subsets. Their recognized antigens are unknown. Study outcomes and limitations: Possibly reflecting memory cells re-expressing CD45RA, a few larger clonotypes occurred in naive repertoires, especially CD8.

An equimolar mix of two oligonucleotides served as the beta constant-region primer for TRBC1 and TRBC2. Ligated cDNA was amplified by four rounds of PCR with nested alpha and beta constant-region primers and SP2. A single record per CDR3 protein comes from TCRdb applying MiXCR to the UMI-ligation and nested PCR reads. The sample has roughly 100,000 distinct CDR3 sequences, about 14% seen once; the top ten hold about 3%. Sequencing was done on a sample of naive CD8+ T cells from blood. These receptors all stem from a human donor in good health.

The chain carries TRBV20-1 and TRBJ2-1; 11 nucleotides line up with TRBD2. V shed 1 base and J 8 bases; nucleotides not matched to a gene: 7. CDR1 DFQATT and CDR2 SNEGSKA come from the germline V gene (reference sequence). CDR3 size: 15 residues. The CDR3 here is CSARALAGAAYEQFF. The CDR3 DNA sequence: TGCAGTGCTAGAGCACTAGCGGGAGCTGCCTATGAGCAGTTCTTC.

This chain uses TRBV12-3 or TRBV12-4 with TRBJ2-5; D perhaps matches TRBD2 (5 bases). This CDR3 contains 14 residues. Trimming pared 11 bases from V and 0 bases from J, leaving 16 bases between. The CDR3 reads CASLSGEYQETQYF. CDR3 DNA: TGTGCCTCGTTAAGCGGAGAGTACCAAGAGACCCAGTACTTC.

This clonotype was seen repeatedly, ten times or more. This sequence joins TRBV4-2 and TRBJ2-1; 9 positions agree with TRBD2. This CDR3 is built from 17 residues. Germline V gene sequence: CDR1 LGHNA, CDR2 YNFKEQ. V dropped 0 bases and J dropped 5; count of bases not matched to a gene: 8. The CDR3 here is CASSQERASGAHNEQFF. The CDR3 DNA sequence: TGTGCCAGCAGCCAAGAACGGGCTAGCGGGGCCCACAATGAGCAGTTCTTC.

This clonotype was found a few times. The chain employs TRBV7-8 and TRBJ2-3, with 7 bases fitting TRBD1. V was clipped by 5 bases and J by 3 bases; unmatched bases: 5. The V gene's germline CDR1 is SGHVS and CDR2 FQNEAQ. The CDR3 has 14 amino acids. CDR3 in amino acids: CASSRGGGTDTQYF. The CDR3 nucleotides read TGTGCCAGCAGCCGAGGGGGCGGTACAGATACGCAGTATTTT.

There are a few counts of this clonotype. The rearrangement joins TRBV19 to TRBJ2-7; 11 positions match TRBD1. The germline V gene has CDR1 LNHDA and CDR2 SQIVND (reference sequence). Trimming cost V 5 bases and J 4 bases; bases outside gene matches: 4. This CDR3 has 14 amino acids. The CDR3 region has the DNA TGTGCCAGTAGTCCGGGACAGGGGGGGTACGAGCAGTACTTC. The encoded protein is CASSPGQGGYEQYF. Together with reference TRBV19 and TRBJ2-7, the CDR3 gives the full variable domain: DGGITQSPKYLFRKEGQNVTLSCEQNLNHDAMYWYRQDPGQGLRLIYYSQIVNDFQKGDIAEGYSVSREKKESFPLTVTSAQKNPTAFYLCASSPGQGGYEQYFGPGTRLTVT.

This clonotype was recorded at least ten times. The gene calls are TRBV7-2 and TRBJ2-2; no clear D gene. The germline V gene has CDR1 SGHTA and CDR2 FQGNSA. This CDR3 is 14 amino acids long. Deletions cut 4 bases from V and 6 bases from J, with 12 bases between. DNA for the CDR3: TGTGCCAGCAGCTCGGACGGTGAGGCCGGGGAGCTGTTTTTT. It yields the protein CASSSDGEAGELFF.

This sequence joins TRBV14 and TRBJ2-7; 9 bases are shared with TRBD1. This CDR3 contains 17 residues. V was clipped by 4 bases and J by 5 bases; unmatched bases: 15. Germline V CDR1 and CDR2: SGHDN, FVKESK. The chain's CDR3 is CASSLTRVGTGSDEQYF. The CDR3 DNA follows: TGTGCCAGCAGCCTGACCCGGGTCGGGACAGGGAGCGACGAGCAGTACTTC.

The genes are TRBV30 and TRBJ1-1, with D possibly matching TRBD1 (5 bases). The CDR3 contains 13 residues. V lost 1 base and J lost 1, with 7 bases in between. The germline V gene has CDR1 GTSNPN and CDR2 SVGIG (reference sequence). CDR3 DNA sequence: TGTGCCTGGAGTGGACAGTCGAACACTGAAGCTTTCTTT. Protein product: CAWSGQSNTEAFF.

This CDR3 reads CASSPSSGGTDTQYF. As DNA, the CDR3 is TGTGCCAGCAGCCCCTCTAGCGGTGGCACAGATACGCAGTATTTT. The chain uses TRBV13 and TRBJ2-3; 7 bases line up with TRBD2. The CDR3 is 15 residues long. The V and J ends lost 5 bases and 1 base, in that order; junction bases with no gene match: 6. From germline, CDR1 is PRHDT and CDR2 FYEKMQ (reference sequence).

The gene calls are TRBV7-8 and TRBJ2-6; 10 bases match TRBD1. V gave up 1 base and J gave up 0 bases; unmatched junction bases: 3. Germline CDR1 SGHVS, CDR2 FQNEAQ. This CDR3 has 18 residues. This CDR3 reads CASSLGQGADSGANVLTF. The CDR3 DNA follows: TGTGCCAGCAGCTTAGGACAGGGGGCAGACTCTGGGGCCAACGTCCTGACTTTC.

The table lists this clonotype with many counts. J is TRBJ2-7 and V is TRBV15; D is unclear. Trimming stripped 0 bases from V and 5 bases from J, with 14 bases between. The germline CDR1 and CDR2 sequences are LNHNV and YYDKDF (reference sequence). This CDR3 is built from 15 residues. Written as DNA, the CDR3 is TGTGCCACCAGCAGAGATCGCGTGCCATCCAACGAGCAGTACTTC. Translated: CATSRDRVPSNEQYF.

This clonotype has only a few counts. The chain joins TRBV6-5 to TRBJ1-6, with no clear D. V lost 0 bases and J 0 bases, leaving 6 bases between the germline ends. The CDR3 runs 16 residues. CDR1 and CDR2 from the germline V gene are MNHEY and SVGAGI. The CDR3 here is CASSYSQGSYNSPLHF. Here the CDR3 DNA reads TGTGCCAGCAGTTACTCTCAAGGCTCCTATAATTCACCCCTCCACTTT.

This clonotype was recorded a few times. The rearrangement uses TRBV6-2 or TRBV6-3 and TRBJ2-1, with D unresolved. Germline V gene sequence: CDR1 MNHEY, CDR2 SVGEGT. The CDR3 is made up of 18 amino acids. Trimming stripped 2 bases from V and 0 bases from J, with 17 bases between. The DNA for the CDR3 is TGTGCCAGCAGTTACCCGCCCCGGCAGTCTAGCTCCTACAATGAGCAGTTCTTC. It translates to CASSYPPRQSSSYNEQFF.

This clonotype has a count of ten or more. The chain joins TRBV20-1 to TRBJ2-7; TRBD2 aligns across 8 bases. Germline CDR1 reads DFQATT; CDR2 reads SNEGSKA (reference sequence). With 6 bases clipped from V and 1 base from J, the junction kept 14 bases outside the gene matches. The CDR3 has 16 residues. CDR3 nucleotides: TGCAGTGCGAGGGGTATCTTGCTAGCGGGTTCCTACGAGCAGTACTTC. This gives the protein CSARGILLAGSYEQYF.

The CDR3 loop reads CASSPEAGPLDNEQFF. CDR3 in DNA: TGTGCCAGCAGTCCCGAAGCAGGGCCTCTAGACAATGAGCAGTTCTTC. The chain recombines TRBV12-3 or TRBV12-4 with TRBJ2-1; D possibly corresponds to TRBD1 (5 bases). The V end lost 5 bases, the J end lost 5 bases, and 19 bases lay between the germline ends. CDR3 length: 16 residues.

This clonotype was observed many times. CDR3 nucleotide sequence: TGTGCCAGCAGTCAGACAGGAAAGAAAAGCCATGAAAAACTGTTTTTT. It yields the protein CASSQTGKKSHEKLFF. V is TRBV12-3 or TRBV12-4 and J is TRBJ1-4, with a tentative D call TRBD1 (6 bases). The CDR3 runs 16 residues. V shed 5 bases and J shed 6 bases, with 19 bases lying between them.

The chain carries TRBV9 and TRBJ1-1; no reliable D call. Trimming shortened V by 0 bases and J by 4 bases, and 7 bases separated the two germline ends. CDR3 length equals 13 residues. Germline values: CDR1 SGDLS, CDR2 YYNGEE. Written as DNA, the CDR3 is TGTGCCAGCAGCGTAGAGGGTTTCACTGAAGCTTTCTTT. Its protein is CASSVEGFTEAFF.

This clonotype was seen at least ten times. The gene calls are TRBV5-6 and TRBJ2-2; the D gene is possibly TRBD1 (5 bases). The germline V gene has CDR1 SGHDT and CDR2 YYEEEE. Trimming removed 1 base at V and 4 bases at J, with 11 bases between. CDR3 length: 15 amino acids. The CDR3 DNA is TGTGCCAGCAGCTTGTTTCAGGGCTTCACCGGGGAGCTGTTTTTT. It is translated as CASSLFQGFTGELFF.

This clonotype was observed a few times. This sequence joins TRBV12-3 or TRBV12-4 and TRBJ1-5; D uncertain. The CDR3 is made up of 12 amino acids. Trimming stripped 0 bases from V and 9 bases from J, with 6 bases between. CDR3 sequence: CASSLARVPQHF. CDR3 nucleotides: TGTGCCAGCAGTTTAGCGAGGGTGCCCCAGCATTTT.

The chain combines TRBV6-2 or TRBV6-3 with TRBJ1-5, with 9 bases aligning to TRBD1. CDR3 length equals 16 residues. The germline V gene encodes CDR1 MNHEY and CDR2 SVGEGT. Germline trimming cut 6 bases from V and 4 bases from J; bases unmatched to any gene: 10. The CDR3 is CASRRPGQGTNQPQHF. For the CDR3, the DNA is TGTGCCAGCAGACGGCCGGGACAGGGAACGAATCAGCCCCAGCATTTT.

This chain links TRBV12-3 or TRBV12-4 with TRBJ2-1; D is perhaps TRBD2 (6 bases). V was shortened by 6 bases and J by 4 bases, with 10 bases between the two germline ends. The CDR3 spans 13 residues. The CDR3 region is CASSDGGYNEQFF. DNA of the CDR3: TGTGCCAGCAGCGATGGGGGGTACAATGAGCAGTTCTTC.

V and J are TRBV14 and TRBJ2-7, with D hard to call. Germline V gives CDR1 SGHDN, CDR2 FVKESK. This CDR3 has 14 amino acids. Trimming took 0 bases from V and 3 from J, leaving 9 bases between them. The CDR3 bases are TGTGCCAGCAGCCAAGATCTTGGAAGCTACGAGCAGTACTTC. It translates to CASSQDLGSYEQYF. The complete variable domain, with remaining parts taken from reference TRBV14 and TRBJ2-7, reads EAGVTQFPSHSVIEKGQTVTLRCDPISGHDNLYWYRRVMGKEIKFLLHFVKESKQDESGMPNNRFLAERTGGTYSTLKVQPAELEDSGVYFCASSQDLGSYEQYFGPGTRLTVT.

Ten or more counts support this clonotype. The chain joins TRBV28 to TRBJ2-7; 7 nucleotides line up with TRBD1. This CDR3 is 14 amino acids long. V shed 5 bases, J shed 4 bases, and the junction held 8 bases outside the gene matches. CDR1 is MDHEN and CDR2 is SYDVKM in the germline V gene. DNA of the CDR3: TGTGCCAGCAGTACCCCGGACAGGCCTTACGAGCAGTACTTC. Amino acids: CASSTPDRPYEQYF.

This chain joins TRBV12-3 or TRBV12-4 and TRBJ1-1; weak D call: TRBD1 (5 bases). V dropped 4 bases and J dropped 4 bases, with 13 bases sitting between them. The CDR3 is 14 residues long. The CDR3 DNA reads as TGTGCCAGCAGTTCGCATCAGGGTTTCACTGAAGCTTTCTTT. This encodes CASSSHQGFTEAFF.

This clonotype was seen ten or more times. V is TRBV2 and J is TRBJ2-2; TRBD2 aligns across 7 bases. Unmatched junction bases numbered 4, after V lost 6 bases and J lost 0 bases. This CDR3 is 15 amino acids long. Germline V CDR1 and CDR2: SNHLY, FYNNEI. CDR3 sequence (DNA): TGTGCCAGCAGAAGCGGGGAGCCGAACACCGGGGAGCTGTTTTTT. This codes for CASRSGEPNTGELFF.

The V and J genes are TRBV13 and TRBJ2-5; 7 bases fit TRBD2. V lost 5 bases, J lost 3 bases, and 9 bases stayed unmatched. The CDR3 totals 15 residues. CDR1 PRHDT and CDR2 FYEKMQ come from the germline V gene (reference sequence). CDR3 DNA sequence: TGTGCCAGCAGCCCCGGTGGGCTAGCGGAAGAGACCCAGTACTTC. Amino acids: CASSPGGLAEETQYF.

The chain joins TRBV9 to TRBJ1-2; no clear D. Germline V gene sequence: CDR1 SGDLS, CDR2 YYNGEE. This CDR3 contains 14 residues. V was trimmed by 4 bases and J by 0 bases, leaving 10 bases between them. CDR3: CASSLDYTNYGYTF. CDR3 bases: TGTGCCAGCAGCCTTGACTATACTAACTATGGCTACACCTTC. The whole variable domain, remainder taken from reference TRBV9 and TRBJ1-2, is DSGVTQTPKHLITATGQRVTLRCSPRSGDLSVYWYQQSLDQGLQFLIQYYNGEERAKGNILERFSAQQFPDLHSELNLSSLELGDSALYFCASSLDYTNYGYTFGSGTRLTVV.

This clonotype was found a few times. This chain uses TRBV28 with TRBJ2-5; no definite D call. Germline assignment: CDR1 MDHEN and CDR2 SYDVKM. Trimming took off 3 bases at V and 3 bases at J, with 8 bases between the two ends. This CDR3 is 13 amino acids long. In nucleotides, the CDR3 is TGTGCCAGCAGTTTGAACGCCGAAGAGACCCAGTACTTC. It codes for CASSLNAEETQYF.

This chain links TRBV7-3 with TRBJ2-5; TRBD2 matches at 8 bases. This CDR3 has 15 amino acids. V lost 8 bases, J lost 5 bases, and 13 bases stayed unmatched. CDR1 SGHTA and CDR2 FQGTGA come from the germline V gene. The chain's CDR3 is CASSPNGGGMETQYF. For the CDR3, the DNA is TGTGCCAGCTCCCCCAACGGCGGGGGGATGGAGACCCAGTACTTC.

Many counts were recorded for this clonotype. V gene TRBV7-2 combines with J gene TRBJ2-1; TRBD1 or TRBD2 may be the D gene (5 bases each). CDR1 and CDR2 from the germline V gene are SGHTA and FQGNSA. V was cut by 2 bases and J by 10 bases, with 15 bases left in between. The CDR3 totals 14 residues. This CDR3 is CASSLILVGREQFF. For the CDR3, the DNA is TGTGCCAGCAGCTTAATTTTGGTGGGACGGGAGCAGTTCTTC.